These 13 T cell receptor beta chains were all obtained from the same sample, sequenced in a study of technical replicates of blood from a few donors. Assay: immunoSEQ multiplex PCR; the TCRdb copy retains only in-frame clones and omits some. This table has fewer than 90,000 clones, around 94% appearing once. The source material was T cells isolated from PBMCs. These receptor sequences come from a human donor in good health.

This chain links TRBV7-8 with TRBJ2-7, with a possible D match to TRBD1 (6 bases). V was pared by 1 base and J by 0 bases, with 13 bases between. The germline CDR1 and CDR2 sequences are SGHVS and FQNEAQ. This CDR3 is built from 16 residues. CDR3 sequence (DNA): TGTGCCAGCAGCTTAGGGGGAAGGACAGTCTCCTACGAGCAGTACTTC. Its protein product is CASSLGGRTVSYEQYF.

The chain couples TRBV28 to TRBJ1-5, with D perhaps TRBD1 (5 bases). CDR1 is MDHEN and CDR2 is SYDVKM in the germline V gene. The CDR3 has 14 residues. The V end was cut by 6 bases, the J end by 7 bases, with 16 bases between. The CDR3 bases are TGTGCCAGCAGACCGGGACTCCTAAGGCAGCCCCAGCATTTT. This translates into CASRPGLLRQPQHF.

This sequence joins TRBV6-6 and TRBJ2-1; 8 nucleotides match TRBD1. CDR1 and CDR2 (germline): MNHNY, SVGAGI (reference sequence). The V gene end was trimmed by 2 bases and the J gene end by 4 bases; junction bases not matched to a gene: 7. The CDR3 loop spans 16 amino acids. The CDR3 protein is CASSYTRTGRYNEQFF. In DNA, the CDR3 is TGTGCCAGCAGTTACACCAGGACAGGGCGGTACAATGAGCAGTTCTTC.

The rearrangement uses TRBV10-3 and TRBJ2-7; 10 bases align to TRBD1. The CDR3 spans 15 residues. In germline, CDR1 is ENHRY, CDR2 SYGVKD. With 2 bases clipped from V and 3 bases from J, the junction kept 4 bases outside the gene matches. The CDR3 DNA reads as TGTGCCATCAGTGAGGGGACAGGGGTAAACTACGAGCAGTACTTC. Protein product: CAISEGTGVNYEQYF.

This clone was seen a handful of times. The rearrangement uses TRBV4-1 and TRBJ1-4; 7 nucleotides line up with TRBD1. Unmatched junction bases numbered 14, after V lost 4 bases and J lost 6 bases. This CDR3 is 17 amino acids long. Germline-derived CDR1 and CDR2 are MGHRA and YSYEKL. CDR3 region: CASSRKTKGDRDEKLFF. The CDR3 DNA sequence: TGCGCCAGCAGCCGCAAAACAAAGGGGGACAGAGATGAAAAACTGTTTTTT.

This clone was observed once. This chain joins TRBV9 and TRBJ1-2; weak D call: TRBD1 (6 bases). The germline gives CDR1 SGDLS, CDR2 YYNGEE. V gave up 3 bases and J gave up 5 bases, with 20 bases separating them. The CDR3 runs to 16 residues. The CDR3 reads CASSEGPDRILYGYTF. CDR3 DNA: TGTGCCAGCAGCGAGGGTCCCGACAGGATTCTTTATGGCTACACCTTC.

In this sample, this clone turned up a few times. The CDR3 DNA follows: TGTGCCAGCAGCCAAGAGACGGGAATTATAAACACCGGGGAGCTGTTTTTT. Protein: CASSQETGIINTGELFF. This chain connects TRBV4-2 to TRBJ2-2; possible D gene TRBD2, 5 bases. Germline loops: CDR1 LGHNA, CDR2 YNFKEQ. The CDR3 covers 17 residues. V lost 0 bases, J lost 2 bases, and 13 bases lay in between.

For the CDR3, the DNA is TGTGCCATAGTTTATAACACTGAAGCTTTCTTT. It is translated as CAIVYNTEAFF. The chain joins TRBV28 to TRBJ1-1; no reliable D call. V lost 10 bases and J 2 bases, leaving 8 bases between the germline ends. This CDR3 contains 11 residues. Germline loops: CDR1 MDHEN, CDR2 SYDVKM. Together with reference TRBV28 and TRBJ1-1, the CDR3 gives the full variable domain: DVKVTQSSRYLVKRTGEKVFLECVQDMDHENMFWYRQDPGLGLRLIYFSYDVKMKEKGDIPEGYSVSREKKERFSLILESASTNQTSMYLCAIVYNTEAFFGQGTRLTVV.

The rearrangement uses TRBV7-9 and TRBJ2-2; tentative D call: TRBD2 (5 bases). There are 15 residues in the CDR3. Germline CDR1 SEHNR, CDR2 FQNEAQ (reference sequence). V was clipped by 4 bases and J by 8 bases, with 17 bases between them. The DNA for the CDR3 is TGTGCCAGCAGCTGGCGGACCGGACTCGTAGGGGAGCTGTTTTTT. Translation: CASSWRTGLVGELFF.

This chain joins TRBV28 and TRBJ1-5; no definite D call. The CDR3 totals 12 residues. The V gene lost 4 bases and the J gene lost 4 bases, with 5 bases spanning the gap. In germline, CDR1 is MDHEN, CDR2 SYDVKM. DNA of the CDR3: TGTGCCAGCAGTTCACTTAATCAGCCCCAGCATTTT. This encodes CASSSLNQPQHF.

The V and J genes are TRBV4-1 and TRBJ2-7; 7 bases fit TRBD2. Germline V lookup: CDR1 MGHRA, CDR2 YSYEKL. This CDR3 is built from 15 residues. J lost 7 bases, V lost 1 base, and 10 bases had no gene match. The CDR3 sequence: CASSQGAGALREQYF. Written as DNA, the CDR3 is TGCGCCAGCAGCCAAGGGGCGGGAGCGCTGCGGGAGCAGTACTTC.

V gene TRBV30 combines with J gene TRBJ2-2, with D possibly being TRBD1 (6 bases). The germline V gene has CDR1 GTSNPN and CDR2 SVGIG (reference sequence). CDR3 length: 16 amino acids. The V end lost 2 bases, the J end lost 3 bases, and 16 bases lay between the germline ends. CDR3 residues: CAWSKPQGFDTGELFF. CDR3 in DNA: TGTGCCTGGAGTAAACCCCAGGGGTTCGACACCGGGGAGCTGTTTTTT.

The CDR3 reads CASSLVSGGAIGNEQFF. The CDR3 DNA sequence: TGTGCCAGCAGTTTAGTTAGCGGGGGGGCCATTGGGAATGAGCAGTTCTTC. The chain combines TRBV28 with TRBJ2-1; 11 nucleotides match TRBD2. Looked up from germline, CDR1 is MDHEN and CDR2 is SYDVKM. The CDR3 extends over 17 amino acids. Germline trimming cut 2 bases from V and 7 bases from J; bases unmatched to any gene: 10. The full variable domain, with the rest looked up from reference TRBV28 and TRBJ2-1, is DVKVTQSSRYLVKRTGEKVFLECVQDMDHENMFWYRQDPGLGLRLIYFSYDVKMKEKGDIPEGYSVSREKKERFSLILESASTNQTSMYLCASSLVSGGAIGNEQFFGPGTRLTVL.